The following is a T cell receptor beta chain sequence with its context. Assay: immunoSEQ multiplex PCR; the TCRdb copy retains only in-frame clones and omits some. The sample contains tens of thousands of clones, 65% to 85% of which appear only once. Germline CDR1 is SGHNT and CDR2 is YYREEE (reference sequence). Losses at the gene ends were 2 bases for V and 6 bases for J; bases not matched to a gene: 5. The CDR3 loop spans 15 amino acids. The entry originates in a study of blood T cell repertoires in COVID-19. Looking at the study overall: Material from acute and convalescent COVID-19 was sourced from the United States, Italy and Spain. T cells, B-cell-depleted T cells, or PBMCs supplied cDNA or gDNA.

Sample: peripheral blood. This clonotype was sampled from an older woman with acute or convalescent COVID-19. The V call is TRBV5-4, the J call TRBJ1-6; TRBD1 agrees at 7 bases. CDR3 sequence (DNA): TGTGCCAGCAGCTTTAATGACAGGGTTAATTCACCCCTCCACTTT. Translating it yields CASSFNDRVNSPLHF.